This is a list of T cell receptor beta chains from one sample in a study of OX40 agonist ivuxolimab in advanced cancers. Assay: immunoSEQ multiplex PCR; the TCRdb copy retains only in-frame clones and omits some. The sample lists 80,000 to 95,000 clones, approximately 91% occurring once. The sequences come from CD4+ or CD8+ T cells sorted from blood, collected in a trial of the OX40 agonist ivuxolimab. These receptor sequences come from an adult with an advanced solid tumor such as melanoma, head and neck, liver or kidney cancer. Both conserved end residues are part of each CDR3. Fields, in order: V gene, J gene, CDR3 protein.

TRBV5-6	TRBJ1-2	CASSPRGYGYTF
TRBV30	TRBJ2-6	CAWVPGQGFSGANVLTF
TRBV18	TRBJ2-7	CASSPTAGPLGEQYF
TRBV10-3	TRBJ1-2	CAISETGTIAYGYTF
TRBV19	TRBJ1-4	CASRGGVEKLFF
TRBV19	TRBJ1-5	CASSIGRSVSQPQHF
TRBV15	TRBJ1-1	CATSREGGGTEAFF
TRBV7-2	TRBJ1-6	CASSSQGANSPLHF
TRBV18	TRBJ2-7	CASSLDQSPTQGLEQYF
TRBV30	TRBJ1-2	CAWSDAGLAGYTF
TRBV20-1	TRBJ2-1	CSARLRHEQFF
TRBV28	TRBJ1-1	CASSLYGGTEAFF
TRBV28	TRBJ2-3	CASSLYERQGADTQYF
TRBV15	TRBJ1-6	CATRIAYNSPLHF
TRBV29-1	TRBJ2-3	CSVAPGGRTDTQYF
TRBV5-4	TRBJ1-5	CASSLGRGDQPQHF
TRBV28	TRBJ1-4	CASIDGTGNEKLFF
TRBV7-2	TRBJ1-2	CASSLEGTNYGYTF
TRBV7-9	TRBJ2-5	CASSLEGGATQYF
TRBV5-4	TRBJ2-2	CASRKSPQGAGTGELFF
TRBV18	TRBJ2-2	CASSPKRDTGELFF
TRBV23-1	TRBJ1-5	CASSQWVTFDRNQPQHF
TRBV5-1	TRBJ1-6	CASSLGAANSPLHF
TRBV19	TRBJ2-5	CASSTNRAGEETQYF
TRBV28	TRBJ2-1	CASSFGLGYDTSSYNEQFF
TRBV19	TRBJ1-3	CASQPGGGEGNTIYF
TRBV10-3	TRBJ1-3	CAISGVTGGSGNTIYF
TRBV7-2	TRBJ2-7	CASSLGGLAGGREQYF
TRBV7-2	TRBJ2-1	CASSLLLEGQFF
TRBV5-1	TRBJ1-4	CASSLSGQTTNEKLFF
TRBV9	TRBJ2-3	CASSPLIGDTQYF
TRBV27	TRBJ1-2	CASRRRTSNYGYTF
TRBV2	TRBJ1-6	CASSPDGSSYNSPLHF
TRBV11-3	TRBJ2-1	CASSPSSSQGSYNEQFF
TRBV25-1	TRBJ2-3	CASSYTDTQYF
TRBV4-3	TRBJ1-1	CASSQDMVRVTVGTEAFF
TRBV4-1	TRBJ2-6	CASSQRVLERSGANVLTF
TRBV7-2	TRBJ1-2	CASSPRDPFYGYTF
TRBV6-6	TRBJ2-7	CASSPGRGSTYEQYF
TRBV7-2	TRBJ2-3	CASSFLSGLSTDTQYF
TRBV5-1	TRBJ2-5	CASSLTWGAETQYF
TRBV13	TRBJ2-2	CASSPGTARSRGELFF
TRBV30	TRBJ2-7	CAWSLPQTSGGNLYEQYF
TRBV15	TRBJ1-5	CATSGPAAHSNQPQHF
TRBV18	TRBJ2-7	CASSLAGGLDEQYF
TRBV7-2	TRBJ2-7	CASSSRQGHSYEQYF
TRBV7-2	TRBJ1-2	CASSSQGGDGYTF
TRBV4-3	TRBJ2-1	CASSQDPLGGGLSYNEQFF
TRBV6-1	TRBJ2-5	CASSPGETQYF
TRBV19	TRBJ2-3	CASMVDRAGDSTDTQYF
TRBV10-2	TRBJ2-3	CASSALTSTDTQYF
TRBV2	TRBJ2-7	CASTRSDSYEQYF